A single sample is the source of the 9 T cell receptor beta chains below, sequenced in a study of siplizumab effects on memory and regulatory T cells. The repertoire was sequenced with immunoSEQ multiplex PCR; TCRdb's copy has only in-frame clones and lacks some. The table includes about 100,000 clones, about 95% detected once. Sequenced material: non-Treg CD4+ T cells sorted from blood. Every receptor here comes from a human donor in good health.

This sequence joins TRBV20-1 and TRBJ1-6; D is unresolved. Trimming took 7 bases from V and 14 from J, leaving 15 bases between them. The germline gives CDR1 DFQATT, CDR2 SNEGSKA (reference sequence). CDR3 length: 11 amino acids. The CDR3 region has the DNA TGCAGTGTATTATCCCTCCGTGCCCTCCACTTT. Protein sequence: CSVLSLRALHF.

The chain has TRBV6-5 and TRBJ2-1; 7 bases are a match to TRBD2. The ends lost 2 bases at V and 6 bases at J; junction bases unmatched: 10. Germline V gene lookup returns CDR1 MNHEY and CDR2 SVGAGI. This CDR3 spans 16 amino acids. In DNA, the CDR3 is TGTGCCAGCAGTTACGGGTTTAATAGCGGGCCCAATGAGCAGTTCTTC. Translated, it gives CASSYGFNSGPNEQFF.

This sequence joins TRBV15 and TRBJ1-5; no firm D call. Germline values: CDR1 LNHNV, CDR2 YYDKDF (reference sequence). The CDR3 contains 15 residues. Trimming removed 0 bases at V and 2 bases at J, with 8 bases between. The CDR3 reads CATSRDSRGNQPQHF. CDR3 coding DNA: TGTGCCACCAGCAGAGATTCAAGGGGCAATCAGCCCCAGCATTTT.

Remarks on this clone: Relative to the germline gene, one junction end is altered; a read error may explain this. This chain connects TRBV9 to TRBJ1-2; D uncertain. Germline assignment: CDR1 SGDLS and CDR2 YYNGEE. The CDR3 has 15 residues. The chain's CDR3 is CASSVGYRPNYDYTF. CDR3 coding DNA: TGTGCCAGCAGCGTAGGGTACAGACCTAACTATGACTACACCTTC.

J is TRBJ2-1 and V is TRBV5-1, with 9 bases identical to TRBD1. V was pared by 6 bases and J by 2 bases, with 6 bases of the junction left unmatched. This CDR3 has 15 amino acids. Germline V CDR1 and CDR2: SGHRS, YFSETQ. CDR3 nucleotide sequence: TGCGCCAGCACCACGGGACAGGGAACCTACAATGAGCAGTTCTTC. Amino acid sequence: CASTTGQGTYNEQFF.

The rearrangement uses TRBV2 and TRBJ1-1; 8 bases fit TRBD1. CDR3 length equals 14 residues. Germline values: CDR1 SNHLY, CDR2 FYNNEI. The J segment lost 1 base and the V segment lost 5 bases, leaving 3 bases of the junction unmatched. CDR3 nucleotide sequence: TGTGCCAGCAGTCCACAGGGGGAGAACACTGAAGCTTTCTTT. It specifies CASSPQGENTEAFF.

The chain recombines TRBV6-6 with TRBJ2-2; 11 nucleotides match TRBD2. This CDR3 region has 14 residues. The V and J ends lost 8 bases and 4 bases, in that order; junction bases with no gene match: 3. Germline CDR1 reads MNHNY; CDR2 reads SVGAGI (reference sequence). The CDR3 protein is CASSGLAATGELFF. The CDR3 coding sequence is TGTGCCAGCTCGGGACTAGCGGCCACCGGGGAGCTGTTTTTT.

The V call is TRBV7-9, the J call TRBJ2-4; D possibly matches TRBD1 or TRBD2 (5 bases each). CDR3 length: 17 amino acids. Germline values: CDR1 SEHNR, CDR2 FQNEAQ (reference sequence). The V and J ends lost 1 base and 0 bases respectively, with 13 bases between them. CDR3 coding DNA: TGTGCCAGCAGCTTAGAGCCGGCAGGGAGAGCCAAAAACATTCAGTACTTC. Translation: CASSLEPAGRAKNIQYF. Full variable domain (rest looked up from reference TRBV7-9 and TRBJ2-4): DTGVSQNPRHKITKRGQNVTFRCDPISEHNRLYWYRQTLGQGPEFLTYFQNEAQLEKSRLLSDRFSAERPKGSFSTLEIQRTEQGDSAMYLCASSLEPAGRAKNIQYFGAGTRLSVL.

V gene TRBV28 combines with J gene TRBJ2-7, with D uncertain. Germline assignment: CDR1 MDHEN and CDR2 SYDVKM. The CDR3 contains 11 residues. V dropped 6 bases and J dropped 4 bases, with 7 bases sitting between them. CDR3 nucleotides: TGTGCCAGCAGCCGATTATACGAGCAGTACTTC. Amino acid sequence: CASSRLYEQYF.